This T cell receptor beta chain was profiled in a study of blood T cell repertoires in COVID-19. The wider study: COVID-19 samples, acute and convalescent, were from the United States, Italy and Spain. PBMCs, B-cell-depleted T cells, or T cells were the source of the cDNA or gDNA that made up the material.

As originally analysed: Reference gene primer amplification yielded estimated nucleated cell counts. The data were produced by immunoSEQ multiplex PCR, yet TCRdb's version contains in-frame clones alone and is incomplete. That table is the source of V, J and clone size, and D and trimming were worked out from the DNA. Among some 70,000 clones, about four fifths were seen once, and the ten largest hold approximately 0.8%. This clone appeared a few times. Germline-derived CDR1 and CDR2 are MGHRA and YSYEKL. This CDR3 contains 13 residues. V was shortened by 4 bases and J by 4 bases, with 11 bases between the two germline ends.

The receptor was isolated from a woman between 65 and 79 years old with acute or convalescent COVID-19. This chain joins TRBV4-1 and TRBJ2-7, with a possible D match to TRBD1 (5 bases). The sequencing input was peripheral blood. CDR3 sequence: CASSPRVEYEQYF. The CDR3 region has the DNA TGCGCCAGCAGCCCCAGGGTCGAATACGAGCAGTACTTC.